Listed below are T cell receptor beta chains from one sample, sequenced in a study of T cells in Graves' hyperthyroidism and ophthalmopathy. MiXCR was run by TCRdb on the multiplex PCR reads, yielding one entry per CDR3 protein. The table has approximately 640,000 distinct CDR3 sequences, 17% seen once. The sequenced material came from blood. Receptors originate from a man in his fifties or sixties with Graves' hyperthyroidism. CDR3s include the opening cysteine and the closing phenylalanine or tryptophan. The D gene is left open where the match is weak. The listing skips clone size in some rows; elsewhere it reads once, few, many or a size class.

TRBJ1-6 TRBD1 TRBV6-1 many 16 CASSNGIPGQNSPLHF TGTGCCAGCAGTAACGGTATACCGGGACAGAATTCACCCCTCCACTTT
TRBJ2-1 - TRBV9 few 16 CASSVASLGVLNEQFF TGTGCCAGCAGCGTAGCTAGTCTAGGAGTTCTCAATGAGCAGTTCTTC
TRBJ2-7 - TRBV27 many 12 CASSGNGVRQYF TGTGCCAGCAGTGGTAACGGGGTAAGGCAGTACTTC
TRBJ1-1 - TRBV4-2 - 13 CASSPIKGWKAFF TGTGCCAGCAGCCCAATTAAAGGTTGGAAAGCTTTCTTT
TRBJ2-2 - TRBV7-2 - 14 CASSLKASGGELFF TGTGCCAGCAGCTTAAAAGCGTCCGGCGGGGAGCTGTTTTTT
TRBJ2-7 - TRBV25-1 - 17 CASSEYAGDRGVGEQYF TGTGCCAGCAGTGAATACGCAGGGGACCGCGGAGTGGGGGAGCAGTACTTC
TRBJ2-1 - TRBV5-1 many 15 CASSLDYGSYNEQFF TGCGCCAGCAGCTTAGATTATGGCTCCTACAATGAGCAGTTCTTC
TRBJ2-1 - TRBV12-3/TRBV12-4 many 18 CASSFRPWGIDLFNEQFF TGTGCCAGCAGTTTCCGGCCTTGGGGGATAGACCTTTTCAATGAGCAGTTCTTC
TRBJ2-1 TRBD2 TRBV7-9 - 19 CASSLAGLVWREQYNEQFF TGTGCCAGCAGCTTAGCGGGACTTGTTTGGCGGGAGCAGTACAATGAGCAGTTCTTC
TRBJ2-7 - TRBV18 once 17 CASSPRGVTSGSYEQYF TGTGCCAGCTCACCACGTGGGGTTACTTCAGGCTCCTACGAGCAGTACTTC
TRBJ2-5 TRBD2 TRBV10-2 many 15 CASSGLAGKQETQYF TGCGCCAGCAGTGGACTAGCGGGAAAACAAGAGACCCAGTACTTC
TRBJ1-2 - TRBV5-5 - 13 CASSFAEAYGYTF TGTGCCAGCAGCTTTGCCGAGGCCTATGGCTACACCTTC
TRBJ1-5 TRBD1 TRBV5-6 few 14 CASSNGQGSQPQHF TGTGCCAGCAGCAACGGACAGGGGAGTCAGCCCCAGCATTTT
TRBJ2-1 TRBD2 TRBV20-1 many 16 CSAQRLAGGPPDEQFF TGCAGTGCTCAACGTTTAGCGGGGGGTCCTCCTGATGAGCAGTTCTTC
TRBJ1-1 - TRBV11-2 many 17 CASSLVGVRQKNTEAFF TGTGCCAGCAGCTTAGTGGGAGTAAGACAGAAGAACACTGAAGCTTTCTTT
TRBJ1-4 - TRBV18 - 14 CASSPPQPNKKLFF TGTGCCAGCTCACCACCCCAGCCTAATAAAAAACTGTTTTTT
TRBJ1-5 - TRBV30 - 17 CAWSWQTASYSNQPQHF TGTGCCTGGAGTTGGCAGACTGCTTCATATAGCAATCAGCCCCAGCATTTT
TRBJ2-1 - TRBV3-1 - 14 CASSQGLAINEQFF TGTGCCAGCAGCCAAGGGCTAGCAATCAATGAGCAGTTCTTC
TRBJ1-6 TRBD1 TRBV28 many 16 CASRDRDSFYNSPLHF TGTGCCAGCAGGGACCGGGACAGTTTCTATAATTCACCCCTCCACTTT
TRBJ1-1 - TRBV6-1 many 15 CASSARESMNTEAFF TGTGCCAGCAGTGCCAGAGAGTCGATGAACACTGAAGCTTTCTTT
TRBJ2-7 - TRBV7-9 - 15 CASSLGVGGFYEQYF TGTGCCAGCAGCTTAGGGGTAGGGGGGTTCTACGAGCAGTACTTC
TRBJ1-1 - TRBV7-2 few 13 CASTAGGGTEAFF TGTGCCAGCACCGCCGGAGGGGGCACTGAAGCTTTCTTT
TRBJ2-1 TRBD2 TRBV3-1 many 16 CASSQFRTSAYNEQFF TGTGCCAGCAGCCAATTTCGGACTAGCGCCTACAATGAGCAGTTCTTC
TRBJ1-1 - TRBV28 - 13 CASGVSGRTEAFF TGTGCCAGCGGCGTTTCCGGGAGGACTGAAGCTTTCTTT
TRBJ2-4 TRBD2 TRBV18 few 17 CASSPRTSGSLENIQYF TGTGCCAGCTCACCACGGACTAGCGGGAGTTTAGAAAACATTCAGTACTTC
TRBJ2-1 TRBD2 TRBV3-1 - 15 CASSPRLAGGVEQFF TGTGCCAGCAGCCCCCGACTAGCGGGAGGGGTTGAGCAGTTCTTC
TRBJ2-3 TRBD2 TRBV28 many 15 CASSNSGTSTDTQYF TGTGCCAGCAGTAATAGCGGGACTAGCACAGATACGCAGTATTTT
TRBJ1-5 TRBD1 TRBV28 many 19 CASSPADRRNTWGNQPQHF TGTGCCAGCAGTCCCGCGGACAGGAGAAATACTTGGGGCAATCAGCCCCAGCATTTT
TRBJ2-7 - TRBV28 many 16 CASSTFTASSFYEQYF TGTGCCAGCAGCACCTTCACTGCCTCATCTTTCTACGAGCAGTACTTC
TRBJ2-7 - TRBV27 many 15 CASSGGDRPSYEQYF TGTGCCAGCAGTGGGGGGGACAGACCTTCCTACGAGCAGTACTTC
TRBJ2-7 TRBD1 TRBV28 - 15 CASSPGTGTWYEQYF TGTGCCAGCAGTCCCGGGACAGGGACGTGGTACGAGCAGTACTTC
TRBJ1-2 TRBD1 TRBV28 - 13 CASSSTGDRGYTF TGTGCCAGCAGTTCGACAGGGGATCGGGGCTACACCTTC
TRBJ1-1 - TRBV6-1 many 14 CASSRTGLDTEAFF TGTGCCAGCAGTCGAACAGGGTTAGACACTGAAGCTTTCTTT
TRBJ2-5 - TRBV6-4 few 12 CAISRSRQTQYF TGTGCCATCAGTCGTTCTCGCCAGACCCAGTACTTC
TRBJ2-1 TRBD2 TRBV13 many 16 CASSSTLRLAGREQFF TGTGCCAGCAGCTCCACTCTGCGACTAGCGGGTCGTGAGCAGTTCTTC
TRBJ1-1 - TRBV28 - 12 CASKGWTVEAFF TGTGCCAGCAAGGGATGGACAGTTGAAGCTTTCTTT
TRBJ2-7 TRBD1 TRBV7-9 few 12 CATRQGENEQYF TGTGCCACCCGACAGGGGGAGAACGAGCAGTACTTC
TRBJ2-3 TRBD1 TRBV11-2 - 14 CASSTDRGRNMQYF TGTGCCAGCAGCACGGACAGGGGGCGAAATATGCAGTATTTT